A single count supports the clone carrying this TCR beta chain. What it binds is unknown. This sample was taken from a study of cytomegalovirus exposure and HLA in healthy donors. Looking at the study overall: Early released data had around 88 million unique TCRs, all coming from HLA-typed donors.

General observations from the study: The study found most TCR sequences rare, yet found some public TCRs in many donors. Later analysis showed TCR association rates varying by HLA locus, highest for DRB1 and lowest for HLA-C.

Primers included in the PCR were 60 Vbeta and 13 Jbeta primers. Clones were sequenced by immunoSEQ multiplex PCR, and TCRdb holds only the in-frame ones, with some missing. The sample records 200,000 to 250,000 clones, under 80% being singletons. This TCR was sampled from a woman aged 25-40 years in good health and CMV-seronegative. The sequenced sample consisted of PBMCs.

The CDR3 protein is CASRPIAGALHEQYF. The CDR3 DNA follows: TGCGCCAGCAGACCTATAGCGGGAGCTCTTCACGAGCAGTACTTC. The genes are TRBV23-1 and TRBJ2-7, with TRBD2 identical over 9 bases. TRBV23-1 is reported as an ORF; its role is uncertain. V lost 6 bases and J lost 5; bases outside the gene matches: 11. The CDR3 spans 15 residues.